This TCR beta chain is drawn from a study of beta chain features in type 1 diabetes. Isolated RNA was reverse transcribed in full, so expressed TCRB transcripts were sequenced. Clones were read by immunoSEQ multiplex PCR, and TCRdb kept only the in-frame ones, dropping some. The table has about 900,000 clones, about a sixth seen once; the top ten hold 0.02% to 0.03%. Findings and limits, study-wide: The analysis here could not establish whether HLA type shapes TCRB rearrangement. When Type 1 diabetes patients were examined, their TCRB CDR3s proved moderately but significantly shorter in all four CD4+ subsets.

Trimming removed 5 bases from V and 6 bases from J; junction bases left unmatched: 11. Germline V lookup: CDR1 SNHLY, CDR2 FYNNEI. This CDR3 has 16 residues. This clone was observed a few times. What it recognizes is unknown. This sequence was found in a woman aged 18-30 years in good health. The chain links TRBV2 to TRBJ1-2; the match to TRBD1 covers 11 bases. The specimen sequenced was naive CD4+ T cells from blood. The DNA of the CDR3 is TGTGCCAGCAGTCTGCCTGGGACAGGGGGGTTCGATGGCTACACCTTC. This translates into CASSLPGTGGFDGYTF.